Shown below are 10 T cell receptor beta chains from a single sample sequenced in a study of blood T cell repertoires in COVID-19. Method: immunoSEQ multiplex PCR; TCRdb's copy keeps in-frame clones and lacks some. The table includes roughly 250,000 clones, approximately 89% detected once. Sequencing was performed on peripheral blood. These receptor sequences come from a woman aged 50 to 65 with acute or convalescent COVID-19.

The chain uses TRBV29-1 and TRBJ1-1, with a possible D match to TRBD1 (5 bases). The germline gives CDR1 SQVTM, CDR2 ANQGSEA. V shed 5 bases and J shed 0 bases, with 10 bases lying between them. The CDR3 is 13 residues long. CDR3 coding DNA: TGCAGCGTTTCATTCAGGGTGAACACTGAAGCTTTCTTT. Translated, it gives CSVSFRVNTEAFF. Full variable domain (missing parts from reference TRBV29-1 and TRBJ1-1): SAVISQKPSRDICQRGTSLTIQCQVDSQVTMMFWYRQQPGQSLTLIATANQGSEATYESGFVIDKFPISRPNLTFSTLTVSNMSPEDSSIYLCSVSFRVNTEAFFGQGTRLTVV.

V and J are TRBV3-1 (or the pseudogene TRBV3-2) and TRBJ1-1; 7 bases line up with TRBD1. CDR3 length equals 14 residues. Germline CDR1 reads LGHDT; CDR2 reads YNNKEL (reference sequence). After removal of 5 bases from V and 1 base from J, the junction contained 4 bases not matched to a gene. The CDR3 region is CASSGRTGNTEAFF. The DNA for the CDR3 is TGTGCCAGCAGCGGGCGGACAGGGAACACTGAAGCTTTCTTT.

This clone was seen only once. The rearrangement uses TRBV6-5 and TRBJ2-7; no definite D call. Trimming removed 4 bases from V and 4 bases from J, with 8 bases in between. This CDR3 is built from 12 residues. CDR1 and CDR2 from the germline V gene are MNHEY and SVGAGI. This CDR3 is CASSSARYEQYF. Here the CDR3 DNA reads TGTGCCAGCAGTTCCGCTCGGTACGAGCAGTACTTC.

V and J are TRBV15 and TRBJ2-3; D is possibly TRBD2 (6 bases). Trimming took off 2 bases at V and 4 bases at J, with 19 bases between the two ends. The CDR3 sequence is 17 residues long. Germline CDR1 is LNHNV and CDR2 is YYDKDF (reference sequence). The CDR3 here is CATSRSLTSAIADTQYF. CDR3 nucleotides: TGTGCCACCAGCAGATCACTGACTAGTGCGATAGCAGATACGCAGTATTTT.

The chain employs TRBV7-2 and TRBJ2-6; TRBD1 matches at 9 bases. The J segment lost 0 bases and the V segment lost 7 bases, leaving 7 bases of the junction unmatched. The CDR3 contains 17 residues. Germline CDR1 is SGHTA and CDR2 is FQGNSA. The CDR3, as DNA: TGTGCCAGCAACCCGGACAGGGGAAACTCTGGGGCCAACGTCCTGACTTTC. It encodes CASNPDRGNSGANVLTF.

This clone was observed a handful of times. J is TRBJ2-2 and V is TRBV27, with TRBD2 as a possible D gene (6 bases). This CDR3 has 14 amino acids. The germline V gene encodes CDR1 MNHEY and CDR2 SMNVEV (reference sequence). Trimming shortened V by 5 bases and J by 6 bases, and 13 bases separated the two germline ends. The CDR3 protein is CASSPRLGSGELFF. CDR3 nucleotide sequence: TGTGCCAGCAGTCCGAGACTAGGATCCGGGGAGCTGTTTTTT.

V and J are TRBV5-5 and TRBJ2-7, with D unclear. V lost 3 bases and J 5 bases, leaving 9 bases between the germline ends. The germline CDR1 and CDR2 sequences are SGHKS and YYEKEE (reference sequence). The CDR3 has 12 residues. CDR3 bases: TGTGCCAGCAGCTGGAGTTTAGACGAGCAGTACTTC. Protein sequence: CASSWSLDEQYF.

The gene calls are TRBV9 and TRBJ2-5; 11 bases line up with TRBD2. This CDR3 is built from 15 residues. Trimming removed 0 bases from V and 5 bases from J; junction bases left unmatched: 3. Germline V gene sequence: CDR1 SGDLS, CDR2 YYNGEE. The CDR3 is CASSVDSGREETQYF. The CDR3 DNA reads as TGTGCCAGCAGCGTAGATAGCGGGAGGGAGGAGACCCAGTACTTC.

The V and J genes are TRBV19 and TRBJ1-5; the D gene is possibly TRBD1 (6 bases). V lost 6 bases and J lost 2, with 14 bases in between. The length of the CDR3 is 15 residues. Germline assignment: CDR1 LNHDA and CDR2 SQIVND (reference sequence). The CDR3, as DNA: TGTGCCAGTAGCAATGGACAGTATGGCAATCAGCCCCAGCATTTT. Its protein is CASSNGQYGNQPQHF.

J is TRBJ2-4 and V is TRBV5-1, with 13 bases identical to TRBD2. CDR3 size: 19 residues. CDR1 and CDR2 (germline): SGHRS, YFSETQ. J was trimmed by 0 bases and V by 4 bases; bases with no gene match: 10. The CDR3 region has the DNA TGCGCCAGCAGCAGGATCCGGACTAGCGGGAGCATAGCCAAAAACATTCAGTACTTC. Amino acid sequence: CASSRIRTSGSIAKNIQYF.